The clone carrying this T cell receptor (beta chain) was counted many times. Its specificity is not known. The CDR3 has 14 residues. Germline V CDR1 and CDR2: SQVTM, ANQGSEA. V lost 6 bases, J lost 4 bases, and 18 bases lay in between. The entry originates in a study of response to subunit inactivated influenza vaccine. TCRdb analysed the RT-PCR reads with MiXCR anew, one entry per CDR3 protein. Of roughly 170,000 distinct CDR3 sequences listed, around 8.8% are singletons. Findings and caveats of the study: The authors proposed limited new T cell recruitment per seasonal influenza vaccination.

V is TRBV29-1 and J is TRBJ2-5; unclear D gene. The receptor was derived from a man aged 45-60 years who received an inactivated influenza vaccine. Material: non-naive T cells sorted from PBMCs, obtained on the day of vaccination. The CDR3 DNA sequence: TGCAGCGTGGACCGAAGGGCATCGGGAGAGACCCAGTACTTC. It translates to CSVDRRASGETQYF.